These 2 T cell receptor beta chains originate from one sample sequenced in a study of CD8 T cells in Susac syndrome. Random-hexamer reverse transcription was applied to about 0.45 to 1 ug RNA. Each CDR3 protein is one row after TCRdb ran MiXCR on the immunoSEQ multiplex PCR reads. The data contain some 190,000 distinct CDR3 sequences, about 95% of them seen just once; the ten biggest clones take up about 0.094%. The sample taken for sequencing was CD4+ T cells from PBMCs. All receptors come from a human donor in good health.

The CDR3 protein is CASSSRDVTDTQYF. In DNA, the CDR3 is TGTGCCAGCAGTTCCCGGGACGTGACAGATACGCAGTATTTT. The chain links TRBV13 to TRBJ2-3; D is perhaps TRBD1 or TRBD2 (5 bases each). Trimming cost V 6 bases and J 3 bases, with 13 bases left between them. CDR3 size: 14 residues. CDR1 and CDR2 from the germline V gene are PRHDT and FYEKMQ (reference sequence).

The rearrangement joins TRBV5-1 to TRBJ2-3; D remains ambiguous. Germline loops: CDR1 SGHRS, CDR2 YFSETQ. CDR3 length: 14 amino acids. V was shortened by 4 bases and J by 2 bases, with 11 bases between the two germline ends. The CDR3 spells CASSTPGNTDTQYF. For the CDR3, the DNA is TGCGCCAGCAGCACGCCGGGCAACACAGATACGCAGTATTTT.